Following are 7 T cell receptor beta chains from one sample sequenced in a study of identical twins. From the 5' RACE reads, TCRdb called clonotypes with MiXCR, one entry per CDR3 protein. Of some 210,000 distinct CDR3 sequences listed, approximately 16% are singletons. The sample was also linked to a second study, of T cells expressing NK-cell markers.

Sequenced material: CD8+ T cells sorted from blood. Receptor source: a woman between 18 and 29 years old in good health.

This clonotype was seen once. The chain links TRBV6-2 or TRBV6-3 to TRBJ2-7; 11 bases match TRBD1. V shed 0 bases and J 6 bases; nucleotides not matched to a gene: 7. Germline-derived CDR1 and CDR2 are MNHEY and SVGEGT. There are 16 residues in the CDR3. CDR3 DNA: TGTGCCAGCAGTTACTCGAAGGACAGGGGGCATATCGAGCAGTACTTC. Amino acids: CASSYSKDRGHIEQYF.

The rearrangement joins TRBV20-1 to TRBJ2-1; 8 bases agree with TRBD2. The V and J ends lost 1 base and 7 bases, in that order; junction bases with no gene match: 12. CDR3 size: 16 residues. Germline CDR1 is DFQATT and CDR2 is SNEGSKA (reference sequence). CDR3 coding DNA: TGCAGTGCTAGAGCTGGGAGCGGGAGTCCATATAATGAGCAGTTCTTC. Translated: CSARAGSGSPYNEQFF.

In its sample, this clonotype was seen a few times. This chain links TRBV15 with TRBJ2-1; D is undetermined. V dropped 0 bases and J dropped 1 base, with 7 bases sitting between them. Germline lookup yields CDR1 LNHNV and CDR2 YYDKDF (reference sequence). The CDR3 runs to 15 residues. The CDR3 nucleotides read TGTGCCACCAGCAGAGAGGCGCTATCCTACAATGAGCAGTTCTTC. It specifies CATSREALSYNEQFF.

The chain has TRBV27 and TRBJ2-1, with D perhaps matching TRBD1 (5 bases). The CDR3 totals 15 residues. Germline CDR1 MNHEY, CDR2 SMNVEV (reference sequence). Trimming pared 2 bases from V and 3 bases from J, leaving 11 bases between. CDR3 in DNA: TGTGCCAGCAGTTTACCTTCGACAGACTACAATGAGCAGTTCTTC. It encodes CASSLPSTDYNEQFF.

This clonotype was counted a few times. The chain combines TRBV9 with TRBJ2-7; D unresolved. CDR1 is SGDLS, CDR2 YYNGEE, per germline. The CDR3 runs to 13 residues. The V end was cut by 0 bases, the J end by 3 bases, with 7 bases between. CDR3 coding DNA: TGTGCCAGCAGCGTAGACGAAGGCTACGAGCAGTACTTC. It encodes CASSVDEGYEQYF.

The genes are TRBV7-8 and TRBJ2-1; tentative D call: TRBD1 (6 bases). Germline V gene data show CDR1 as SGHVS and CDR2 as FQNEAQ. The CDR3 loop spans 15 amino acids. Trimming cost V 3 bases and J 4 bases, with 13 bases left between them. DNA of the CDR3: TGTGCCAGCAGCTTTTTGACAGGACTGTACAATGAGCAGTTCTTC. It yields the protein CASSFLTGLYNEQFF.

This clonotype has only a few counts. This chain links TRBV9 with TRBJ2-7; TRBD2 aligns across 8 bases. Germline CDR1 is SGDLS and CDR2 is YYNGEE. Trimming removed 2 bases from V and 1 base from J; junction bases left unmatched: 2. The CDR3 runs to 14 residues. Written as DNA, the CDR3 is TGTGCCAGCAGCGTGGCTAGCGGGTCCTACGAGCAGTACTTC. Protein sequence: CASSVASGSYEQYF.